What follows are 20 T cell receptor beta chains derived from one specimen sequenced in a study of blood T cell repertoires in COVID-19. Sequenced by immunoSEQ multiplex PCR; TCRdb stores in-frame clones only, minus some. The sample contains 150,000 or so clones, around four fifths of which appear only once. Sequenced material: peripheral blood. The origin of the receptors is a human donor in a cohort sampled during active COVID-19.

The chain is built from TRBV5-1 and TRBJ2-7; possible D gene TRBD1, 6 bases. The CDR3 consists of 14 residues. Trimming cost V 2 bases and J 5 bases, with 14 bases left between them. The germline V gene has CDR1 SGHRS and CDR2 YFSETQ. DNA for the CDR3: TGCGCCAGCAGCTTTAAACAGGGAGCCCACGAGCAGTACTTC. Its translation is CASSFKQGAHEQYF.

This chain connects TRBV5-4 to TRBJ1-2; the D gene is possibly TRBD1 (6 bases). The V end was cut by 1 base, the J end by 7 bases, with 17 bases between. The CDR3 is 15 residues long. The germline gives CDR1 SGHNT, CDR2 YYREEE (reference sequence). The CDR3 reads CASSLKDSHPLGYTF. The DNA for the CDR3 is TGTGCCAGCAGCTTGAAGGACAGCCACCCCCTTGGCTACACCTTC.

The V call is TRBV27, the J call TRBJ1-4; TRBD1 agrees at 12 bases. V shed 5 bases, J shed 8 bases, and the junction held 6 bases outside the gene matches. Germline V gene lookup returns CDR1 MNHEY and CDR2 SMNVEV (reference sequence). CDR3 length: 15 residues. The CDR3 nucleotides are TGTGCCAGCAGTCTTACCGGGACAGGGGGCGAAAAACTGTTTTTT. Protein: CASSLTGTGGEKLFF.

This clone was observed a single time. The rearrangement links TRBV6-2 or TRBV6-3 to TRBJ2-1, with 7 nucleotides matching TRBD1. The CDR3 sequence is 17 residues long. The junction had 12 bases not matched to a gene; V was cut back by 2 bases and J by 5 bases. The V gene's germline CDR1 is MNHEY and CDR2 SVGEGT. The DNA of the CDR3 is TGTGCCAGCAGTTACCCGACAGGGACCCCATACCACAATGAGCAGTTCTTC. It specifies CASSYPTGTPYHNEQFF.

J is TRBJ1-2 and V is TRBV7-2, with TRBD1 identical over 7 bases. V was clipped by 3 bases and J by 6 bases; unmatched bases: 13. Germline loops: CDR1 SGHTA, CDR2 FQGNSA. This CDR3 has 16 residues. The DNA of the CDR3 is TGTGCCAGCAGCTTCCCTTGGGGGAAGGGGGCCAATGGCTACACCTTC. It specifies CASSFPWGKGANGYTF.

The sample holds one count of this clone. The gene calls are TRBV29-1 and TRBJ1-1; TRBD1 matches 8 bases. The V segment lost 5 bases and the J segment 6 bases; nucleotides outside the gene matches: 2. The CDR3 runs to 11 residues. Germline CDR1 and CDR2: SQVTM and ANQGSEA. This CDR3 is CSVQGASEAFF. The CDR3 DNA reads as TGCAGCGTTCAGGGGGCTTCTGAAGCTTTCTTT.

This clone was seen only a few times. This chain joins TRBV11-2 and TRBJ1-3; tentatively, D is TRBD1 (6 bases). This CDR3 is 17 amino acids long. The germline gives CDR1 SGHAT, CDR2 FQNNGV. Trimming left V 5 bases short and J 0 bases short, with 17 bases between. In nucleotides, the CDR3 is TGTGCCAGCAGCCCAGGAAGATGGGACACCTCTGGAAACACCATATATTTT. Protein: CASSPGRWDTSGNTIYF.

The CDR3 DNA reads as TGTGCCAGCAGCGTAGGGGGGGTTAGCGCTAATTCACCCCTCCACTTT. This sequence encodes CASSVGGVSANSPLHF. The V call is TRBV9, the J call TRBJ1-6; D perhaps matches TRBD1 (5 bases). The CDR3 covers 16 residues. The germline V gene has CDR1 SGDLS and CDR2 YYNGEE. V lost 0 bases and J lost 6, with 13 bases in between.

CDR3 sequence: CASSGAGVGTGELFF. The CDR3, as DNA: TGTGCCAGCAGTGGAGCAGGGGTGGGCACCGGGGAGCTGTTTTTT. The chain has TRBV28 and TRBJ2-2; perhaps TRBD1 as D (6 bases). This CDR3 has 15 amino acids. Trimming pared 5 bases from V and 4 bases from J, leaving 14 bases between. CDR1 is MDHEN, CDR2 SYDVKM, per germline.

The chain couples TRBV7-9 to TRBJ1-1; D not resolved. Germline V CDR1 and CDR2: SEHNR, FQNEAQ (reference sequence). The CDR3 sequence is 13 residues long. V was pared by 1 base and J by 2 bases, with 5 bases between. CDR3 residues: CASSLDSNTEAFF. DNA for the CDR3: TGTGCCAGCAGCTTAGATAGTAACACTGAAGCTTTCTTT. The complete variable domain, with remaining parts taken from reference TRBV7-9 and TRBJ1-1, reads DTGVSQNPRHKITKRGQNVTFRCDPISEHNRLYWYRQTLGQGPEFLTYFQNEAQLEKSRLLSDRFSAERPKGSFSTLEIQRTEQGDSAMYLCASSLDSNTEAFFGQGTRLTVV.

The chain recombines TRBV6-2 or TRBV6-3 with TRBJ1-2; possibly TRBD1 for D (6 bases). Trimming removed 5 bases at V and 0 bases at J, with 10 bases between. Germline V gene lookup returns CDR1 MNHEY and CDR2 SVGEGT. This CDR3 spans 14 amino acids. The CDR3: CASSTAGANYGYTF. The CDR3, as DNA: TGTGCCAGCAGTACAGCAGGGGCTAACTATGGCTACACCTTC.

The V and J genes are TRBV5-1 and TRBJ2-3; the D gene is possibly TRBD1 (6 bases). This CDR3 region has 14 residues. Trimming pared 1 base from V and 1 base from J, leaving 7 bases between. CDR1 is SGHRS, CDR2 YFSETQ, per germline. The CDR3 DNA sequence: TGCGCCAGCAGCTTGCCAGGGGGCACAGATACGCAGTATTTT. Protein: CASSLPGGTDTQYF.

V is TRBV7-6 and J is TRBJ2-7, with 8 bases that match TRBD2. Germline trimming cut 5 bases from V and 2 bases from J; bases unmatched to any gene: 11. The CDR3 sequence is 16 residues long. Germline V gene sequence: CDR1 SGHVS, CDR2 FNYEAQ. The CDR3 here is CASSASGRGATYEQYF. In DNA form, the CDR3 reads TGTGCCAGCAGCGCCTCCGGGAGGGGGGCCACCTACGAGCAGTACTTC.

CDR3 nucleotide sequence: TGTGCCAGCAGCGTAGCTGCCGGGAACAATGAGCAGTTCTTC. Translating gives CASSVAAGNNEQFF. The rearrangement uses TRBV9 and TRBJ2-1; D is perhaps TRBD2 (5 bases). V was shortened by 0 bases and J by 5 bases, with 9 bases between the two germline ends. The CDR3 spans 14 residues. Per the germline V gene, CDR1 is SGDLS and CDR2 is YYNGEE.

This clone was detected ten times or more. The rearrangement uses TRBV5-1 and TRBJ1-4; 11 bases map to TRBD1. The CDR3 covers 17 residues. Trimming took 5 bases from V and 4 from J; bases not matched to a gene: 10. Germline assignment: CDR1 SGHRS and CDR2 YFSETQ. CDR3 in amino acids: CASSRGQGALFNEKLFF. CDR3 sequence (DNA): TGCGCCAGCAGTCGCGGACAGGGGGCTTTGTTTAATGAAAAACTGTTTTTT.

The chain joins TRBV14 to TRBJ2-3; 7 bases are shared with TRBD1. Trimming at V came to 5 bases and at J to 0 bases, leaving 14 bases not matched to a gene. There are 18 residues in the CDR3. Germline values: CDR1 SGHDN, CDR2 FVKESK. Here the CDR3 DNA reads TGTGCCAGCAGCGTCGACAGGGTAAACCCTCATAGCACAGATACGCAGTATTTT. It translates to CASSVDRVNPHSTDTQYF.

CDR3 nucleotides: TGTGCCACCAGCTCCTGGGGACAGGGAGTTAGCAATCAGCCCCAGCATTTT. Translation: CATSSWGQGVSNQPQHF. The chain uses TRBV15 and TRBJ1-5, with TRBD1 matching over 9 bases. This CDR3 has 17 residues. Trimming cost V 5 bases and J 0 bases; bases outside gene matches: 8. CDR1 and CDR2 from the germline V gene are LNHNV and YYDKDF (reference sequence).

This clone occurred once. V and J are TRBV4-3 and TRBJ2-1; 8 bases map to TRBD2. The CDR3 extends over 16 amino acids. CDR1 and CDR2 from the germline V gene are LGHNA and YSLEER. V was clipped by 0 bases and J by 4 bases; unmatched bases: 5. The CDR3, as DNA: TGCGCCAGCAGCCAAGACTGGCGGGGGGTTTACAATGAGCAGTTCTTC. This encodes CASSQDWRGVYNEQFF.

This clone occurred once. V is TRBV2 and J is TRBJ2-5, with 10 bases that match TRBD1. The V gene end was trimmed by 6 bases and the J gene end by 5 bases; junction bases not matched to a gene: 9. Germline V gives CDR1 SNHLY, CDR2 FYNNEI. This CDR3 contains 15 residues. CDR3 nucleotide sequence: TGTGCCAGCAGGGAACGGGACAGGGGACCGGAGACCCAGTACTTC. Its translation: CASRERDRGPETQYF.

The chain combines TRBV5-1 with TRBJ2-3, with 11 bases fitting TRBD2. The CDR3 is 16 amino acids. J was trimmed by 1 base and V by 0 bases; bases with no gene match: 1. Germline V gene lookup returns CDR1 SGHRS and CDR2 YFSETQ. The CDR3 spells CASSLVSGGGTDTQYF. CDR3 DNA sequence: TGCGCCAGCAGCTTGGTTAGCGGGGGGGGCACAGATACGCAGTATTTT.